Below are 3 T cell receptor beta chains sequenced from a single sample in a study of T cell responses to AZD1222 COVID-19 vaccine (dated by TCRdb to about 2021). This specimen's time point label, per the study, means: baseline before first vaccination. Libraries were built with the immunoSEQ multiplex PCR assay. The clones in this table, taken by TCRdb from immuneACCESS, are in-frame only. Not every clone is retained; where verified, under half of the shortfall comes from an unresolved V gene, and the cause of the rest is unknown. For this sample the table gives approximately 160,000 clones, of which about nine tenths were detected only once. Approximately 1.4% of the sample rests with the top ten. This sample comprised peripheral blood, obtained on day 0 of AZD1222 vaccination. The receptors stem from an adult in good health.

The CDR3 loop is CASRPGGEGTQYF. DNA for the CDR3: TGTGCCAGCAGACCAGGGGGGGAAGGGACCCAGTACTTC. The chain couples TRBV5-6 to TRBJ2-5; D is perhaps TRBD1 or TRBD2 (7 bases each). The CDR3 spans 13 residues. Trimming shortened V by 5 bases and J by 7 bases, and 15 bases separated the two germline ends. From germline, CDR1 is SGHDT and CDR2 YYEEEE.

V is TRBV4-3 and J is TRBJ2-1, with 10 bases identical to TRBD2. CDR3 length equals 17 residues. Germline V gene lookup returns CDR1 LGHNA and CDR2 YSLEER. The ends lost 0 bases at V and 9 bases at J; junction bases unmatched: 11. CDR3 in DNA: TGCGCCAGCAGCCAAGATCCACCACTAGCGGGGAAGATTGAGCAGTTCTTC. It specifies CASSQDPPLAGKIEQFF.

This clone was recorded once. This chain uses TRBV6-2 or TRBV6-3 with TRBJ2-5, with no clear D. CDR1 is MNHEY, CDR2 SVGEGT, per germline. V was clipped by 5 bases and J by 3 bases, with 4 bases between them. This CDR3 is 11 amino acids long. The CDR3 DNA reads as TGTGCCAGCAGTGTCGAAGAGACCCAGTACTTC. It encodes CASSVEETQYF.